One sample yielded the 18 T cell receptor beta chains listed below, sequenced in a study of preoperative IRX-2 immunotherapy in early breast cancer. The treatment here: preoperative locoregional IRX-2 cytokine immunotherapy. TCRdb's table, derived via immunoSEQ multiplex PCR, lists solely in-frame clones and lacks some. The profile shows around 95,000 clones, around 86% of them singletons. The specimen was tumor tissue, collected after IRX-2 immunotherapy. The receptors come from a human donor with breast cancer.

The rearrangement joins TRBV10-1 to TRBJ2-2; D is unresolved. V dropped 4 bases and J dropped 5 bases, with 14 bases sitting between them. This CDR3 region has 15 residues. CDR1 is WNHNN and CDR2 is SYGVQD in the germline V gene (reference sequence). In DNA, the CDR3 is TGCGCCAGCAGTGTTCGGGCGGAACCTACCGGGGAGCTGTTTTTT. This sequence encodes CASSVRAEPTGELFF.

This clone was seen just once. The chain links TRBV28 to TRBJ2-3; 8 bases agree with TRBD2. V shed 7 bases, J shed 7 bases, and the junction held 7 bases outside the gene matches. This CDR3 spans 13 amino acids. The germline V gene has CDR1 MDHEN and CDR2 SYDVKM. CDR3 in DNA: TGTGCCAGCATCCTAGCGGGTACATATACGCAGTATTTT. It translates to CASILAGTYTQYF.

The rearrangement links TRBV30 to TRBJ2-7; TRBD1 matches 8 bases. The germline V gene encodes CDR1 GTSNPN and CDR2 SVGIG (reference sequence). After removal of 5 bases from V and 12 bases from J, the junction contained 9 bases not matched to a gene. CDR3 length: 11 amino acids. CDR3 loop: CAWGLVGQVYF. The CDR3 coding sequence is TGTGCCTGGGGACTGGTGGGACAGGTGTACTTC.

The CDR3 nucleotides read TGTGCCAGCAGCCCCGGGGGGACAGGGAACAACGAGCAGTACTTC. Translation gives CASSPGGTGNNEQYF. The rearrangement uses TRBV5-4 and TRBJ2-7, with 9 bases fitting TRBD1. Germline V lookup: CDR1 SGHNT, CDR2 YYREEE (reference sequence). The V gene end was trimmed by 4 bases and the J gene end by 5 bases; junction bases not matched to a gene: 10. The CDR3 length is 15 residues.

The chain recombines TRBV7-7 with TRBJ2-5; TRBD2 matches 10 bases. This CDR3 contains 18 residues. V trimming: 7 bases; J trimming: 7 bases; junction bases outside the gene matches: 21. Per germline, CDR1 SSHAT and CDR2 FNYEAQ (reference sequence). DNA for the CDR3: TGTGCCAGCATCCCAAAAGGAAGGCCTAGCGGGAGCGGACGGACCCAGTACTTC. Protein: CASIPKGRPSGSGRTQYF.

The chain carries TRBV11-3 and TRBJ2-5; D remains ambiguous. V was cut by 2 bases and J by 1 base, with 8 bases left in between. CDR3 length equals 14 residues. The germline V gene encodes CDR1 SGHNT and CDR2 YENEEA. The CDR3 region is CASSLQKPQETQYF. In nucleotides, the CDR3 is TGTGCCAGCAGCTTACAGAAACCCCAAGAGACCCAGTACTTC.

The J gene is TRBJ1-3, the V gene TRBV19; unclear D gene. The CDR3 sequence is 12 residues long. Germline values: CDR1 LNHDA, CDR2 SQIVND (reference sequence). V lost 1 base and J 4 bases, leaving 2 bases between the germline ends. The CDR3: CASSIGGNTIYF. The CDR3, as DNA: TGTGCCAGTAGTATAGGGGGAAACACCATATATTTT.

The chain carries TRBV19 and TRBJ1-6; D uncertain. Germline V gene data show CDR1 as LNHDA and CDR2 as SQIVND (reference sequence). Trimming pared 7 bases from V and 0 bases from J, leaving 4 bases between. The CDR3 has 13 amino acids. CDR3 nucleotide sequence: TGTGCCAGTACGGGCTCCTATAATTCACCCCTCCACTTT. Translating gives CASTGSYNSPLHF.

V gene TRBV5-2 combines with J gene TRBJ1-1. TRBV5-2 is flagged as a pseudogene. This CDR3 contains 15 residues. CDR3 sequence: CASSQDLASYTEAFF. CDR3 DNA: TGTGCCAGCAGCCAAGATCTCGCCTCGTACACTGAAGCTTTCTTT.

This rearrangement joins TRBV11-3 to TRBJ2-6, with a weak D call TRBD2 (6 bases). The CDR3 contains 17 residues. Trimming removed 5 bases at V and 3 bases at J, with 17 bases between. Germline lookup yields CDR1 SGHNT and CDR2 YENEEA. The CDR3 loop reads CASSGGKRTFGANVLTF. The DNA for the CDR3 is TGTGCCAGCAGCGGGGGGAAAAGGACCTTTGGGGCCAACGTCCTGACTTTC.

V usage is TRBV19 and J usage is TRBJ1-2; D unclear. V was trimmed by 7 bases and J by 4 bases, leaving 19 bases between them. The CDR3 is made up of 15 amino acids. Germline V CDR1 and CDR2: LNHDA, SQIVND (reference sequence). CDR3 in DNA: TGTGCCAGTACTCTCTCTCGGGTTGCGAGCTATGGCTACACCTTC. Its protein product is CASTLSRVASYGYTF. The whole variable domain, remainder taken from reference TRBV19 and TRBJ1-2, is DGGITQSPKYLFRKEGQNVTLSCEQNLNHDAMYWYRQDPGQGLRLIYYSQIVNDFQKGDIAEGYSVSREKKESFPLTVTSAQKNPTAFYLCASTLSRVASYGYTFGSGTRLTVV.

The genes are TRBV7-2 and TRBJ1-4; D is perhaps TRBD1 (5 bases). The CDR3 loop spans 13 amino acids. In germline, CDR1 is SGHTA, CDR2 FQGNSA. Trimming cost V 7 bases and J 9 bases, with 15 bases left between them. CDR3 amino acids: CASTGTGRQKLFF. CDR3 in DNA: TGTGCCAGCACAGGGACGGGAAGGCAAAAACTGTTTTTT.

The rearrangement joins TRBV5-1 to TRBJ2-7; 8 nucleotides agree with TRBD1. Unmatched junction bases numbered 10, after V lost 5 bases and J lost 3 bases. The CDR3 consists of 15 residues. The germline V gene encodes CDR1 SGHRS and CDR2 YFSETQ. The CDR3, as DNA: TGCGCCAGCAGATTCTCTCCCGGGACAGGCTACGAGCAGTACTTC. Protein: CASRFSPGTGYEQYF.

This clone was seen only a few times. The CDR3 loop reads CASSQSTSNTEAFF. The CDR3 bases are TGTGCCAGCTCCCAGTCGACATCTAACACTGAAGCTTTCTTT. The chain carries TRBV18 and TRBJ1-1; D is unresolved. V was clipped by 6 bases and J by 2 bases, with 13 bases between them. The CDR3 runs to 14 residues. Germline V gives CDR1 KGHSH, CDR2 LQKENI.

The chain combines TRBV10-2 with TRBJ2-4; D unresolved. Germline CDR1 and CDR2: WSHSY and SAAADI. The CDR3 contains 12 residues. Deletions cut 6 bases from V and 8 bases from J, with 11 bases between. CDR3 protein: CASRDNNHIQYF. The CDR3 DNA is TGCGCCAGCAGAGACAACAACCACATTCAGTACTTC.

The chain carries TRBV25-1 and TRBJ2-7; the D is unclear. The CDR3 covers 15 residues. The V gene lost 4 bases and the J gene lost 3 bases, with 16 bases spanning the gap. Germline V CDR1 and CDR2: MGHDK, SYGVNS. In DNA, the CDR3 is TGTGCCAGCAGTGGCCCTAAGCCGGGTAACTACGAGCAGTACTTC. It yields the protein CASSGPKPGNYEQYF.

The chain carries TRBV5-1 and TRBJ1-1; TRBD1 is a possible D gene (5 bases). The germline gives CDR1 SGHRS, CDR2 YFSETQ. This CDR3 is 16 amino acids long. The V and J ends lost 4 bases and 1 base respectively, with 17 bases between them. The CDR3 region is CASSRTETTGNTEAFF. The DNA for the CDR3 is TGCGCCAGCAGCCGTACGGAAACCACAGGGAACACTGAAGCTTTCTTT.

This clone occurred once. The rearrangement uses TRBV19 and TRBJ1-1; 10 bases are a match to TRBD1. Germline-derived CDR1 and CDR2 are LNHDA and SQIVND (reference sequence). Trimming removed 5 bases from V and 2 bases from J; junction bases left unmatched: 5. The CDR3 is made up of 15 amino acids. CDR3 residues: CASSPRDRGNTEAFF. The CDR3 DNA reads TGTGCCAGTAGTCCCCGGGACAGGGGTAACACTGAAGCTTTCTTT.